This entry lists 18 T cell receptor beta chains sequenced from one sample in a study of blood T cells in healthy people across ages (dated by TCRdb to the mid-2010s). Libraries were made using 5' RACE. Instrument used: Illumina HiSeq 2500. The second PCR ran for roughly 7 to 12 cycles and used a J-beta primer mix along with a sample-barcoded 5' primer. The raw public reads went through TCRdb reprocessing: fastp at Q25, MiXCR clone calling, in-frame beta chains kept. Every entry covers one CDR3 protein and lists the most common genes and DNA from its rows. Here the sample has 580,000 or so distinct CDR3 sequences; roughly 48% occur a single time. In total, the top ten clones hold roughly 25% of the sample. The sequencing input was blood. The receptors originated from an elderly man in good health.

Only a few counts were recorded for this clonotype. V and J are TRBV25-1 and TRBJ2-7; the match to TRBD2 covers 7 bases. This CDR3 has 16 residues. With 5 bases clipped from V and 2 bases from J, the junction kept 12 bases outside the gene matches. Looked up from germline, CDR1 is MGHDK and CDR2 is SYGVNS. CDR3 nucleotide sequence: TGTGCCAGCAGTCAGAGGCAGCGGGGCGCAACCTACGAGCAGTACTTC. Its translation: CASSQRQRGATYEQYF.

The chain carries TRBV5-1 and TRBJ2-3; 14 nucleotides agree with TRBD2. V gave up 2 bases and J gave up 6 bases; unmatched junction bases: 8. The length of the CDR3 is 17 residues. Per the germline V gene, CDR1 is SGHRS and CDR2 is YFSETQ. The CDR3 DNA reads TGCGCCAGCAGCTTCCGGGGACTAGCGGGGGCCCCGGATACGCAGTATTTT. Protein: CASSFRGLAGAPDTQYF.

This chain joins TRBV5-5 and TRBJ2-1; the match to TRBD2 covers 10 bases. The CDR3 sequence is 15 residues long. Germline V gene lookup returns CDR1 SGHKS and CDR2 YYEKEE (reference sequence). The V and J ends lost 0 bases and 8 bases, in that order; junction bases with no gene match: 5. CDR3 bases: TGTGCCAGCAGCTTGGTTAGCGGGAGGCTGGATGAGCAGTTCTTC. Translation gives CASSLVSGRLDEQFF.

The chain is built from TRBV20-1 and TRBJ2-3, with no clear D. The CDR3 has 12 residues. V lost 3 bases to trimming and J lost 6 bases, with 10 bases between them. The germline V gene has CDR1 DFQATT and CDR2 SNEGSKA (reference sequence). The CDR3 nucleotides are TGCAGTGCTAGTTCCGGCCCGGATACGCAGTATTTT. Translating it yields CSASSGPDTQYF.

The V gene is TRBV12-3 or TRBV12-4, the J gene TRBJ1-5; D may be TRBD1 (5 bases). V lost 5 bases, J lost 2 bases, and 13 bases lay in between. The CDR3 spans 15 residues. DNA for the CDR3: TGTGCCAGCAGTGGGGACGGTTTGGGCAATCAGCCCCAGCATTTT. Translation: CASSGDGLGNQPQHF.

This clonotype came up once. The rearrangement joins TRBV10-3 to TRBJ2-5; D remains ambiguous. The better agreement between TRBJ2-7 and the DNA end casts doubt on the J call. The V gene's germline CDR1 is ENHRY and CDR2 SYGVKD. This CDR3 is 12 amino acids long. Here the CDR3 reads CAISESNYEQYF. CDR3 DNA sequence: TGTGCCATCAGTGAGTCAAACTACGAGCAGTACTTC.

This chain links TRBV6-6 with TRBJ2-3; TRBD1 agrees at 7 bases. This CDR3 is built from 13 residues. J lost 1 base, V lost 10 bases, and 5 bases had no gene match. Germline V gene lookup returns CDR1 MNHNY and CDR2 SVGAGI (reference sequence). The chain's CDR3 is CATVGTGTDTQYF. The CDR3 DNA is TGTGCCACAGTCGGGACAGGCACAGATACGCAGTATTTT.

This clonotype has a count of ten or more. The CDR3 DNA follows: TGTGCCATCAGTGAACACAATGAGCAGTTCTTC. Translating gives CAISEHNEQFF. The rearrangement uses TRBV10-3 and TRBJ2-1; D not resolved. The CDR3 runs to 11 residues. Germline loops: CDR1 ENHRY, CDR2 SYGVKD. Trimming left V 3 bases short and J 5 bases short, with 2 bases between.

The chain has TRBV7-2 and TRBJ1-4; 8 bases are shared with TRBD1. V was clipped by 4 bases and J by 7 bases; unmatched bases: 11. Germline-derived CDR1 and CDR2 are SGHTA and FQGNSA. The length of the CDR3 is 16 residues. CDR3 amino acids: CASSSRFGQGSEKLFF. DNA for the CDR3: TGTGCCAGCAGCTCAAGGTTTGGACAGGGAAGTGAAAAACTGTTTTTT.

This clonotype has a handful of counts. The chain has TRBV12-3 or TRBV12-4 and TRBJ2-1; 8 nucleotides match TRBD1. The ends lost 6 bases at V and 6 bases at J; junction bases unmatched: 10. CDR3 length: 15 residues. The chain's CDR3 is CASSSNQGAGNEQFF. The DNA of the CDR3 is TGTGCCAGCAGCAGCAATCAGGGGGCGGGCAATGAGCAGTTCTTC.

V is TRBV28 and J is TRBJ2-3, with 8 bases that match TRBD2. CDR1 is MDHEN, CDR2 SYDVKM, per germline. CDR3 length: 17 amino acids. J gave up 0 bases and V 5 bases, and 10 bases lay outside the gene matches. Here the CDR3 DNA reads TGTGCCAGCAGTGTCGGGAGGGCCAGAGATAGCACAGATACGCAGTATTTT. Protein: CASSVGRARDSTDTQYF.

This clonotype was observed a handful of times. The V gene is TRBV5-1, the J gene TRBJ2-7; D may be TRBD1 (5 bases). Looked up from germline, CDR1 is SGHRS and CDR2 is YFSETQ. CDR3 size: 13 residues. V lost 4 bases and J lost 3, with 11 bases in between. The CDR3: CASSVNRNYEQYF. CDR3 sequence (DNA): TGCGCCAGCAGCGTGAACAGGAACTACGAGCAGTACTTC.

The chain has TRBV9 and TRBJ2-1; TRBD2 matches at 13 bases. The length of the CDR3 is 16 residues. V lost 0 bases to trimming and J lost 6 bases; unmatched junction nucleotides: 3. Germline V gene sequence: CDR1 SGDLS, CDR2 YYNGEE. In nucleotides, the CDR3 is TGTGCCAGCAGCGTAGCAGGGACTAGCGGGATCAATGAGCAGTTCTTC. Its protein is CASSVAGTSGINEQFF.

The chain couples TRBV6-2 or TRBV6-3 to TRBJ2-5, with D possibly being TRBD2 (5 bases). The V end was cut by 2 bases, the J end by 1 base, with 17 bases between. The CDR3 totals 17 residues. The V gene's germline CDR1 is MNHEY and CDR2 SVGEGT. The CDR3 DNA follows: TGTGCCAGCAGTTACGGAGGAACGGTGCAGGCCCAAGAGACCCAGTACTTC. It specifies CASSYGGTVQAQETQYF.

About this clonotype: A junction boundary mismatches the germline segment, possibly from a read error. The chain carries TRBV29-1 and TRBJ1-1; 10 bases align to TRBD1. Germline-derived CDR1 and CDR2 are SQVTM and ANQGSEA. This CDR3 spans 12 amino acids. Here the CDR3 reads CSVGQGNTGAFF. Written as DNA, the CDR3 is TGCAGCGTGGGACAGGGGAACACTGGAGCTTTCTTT.

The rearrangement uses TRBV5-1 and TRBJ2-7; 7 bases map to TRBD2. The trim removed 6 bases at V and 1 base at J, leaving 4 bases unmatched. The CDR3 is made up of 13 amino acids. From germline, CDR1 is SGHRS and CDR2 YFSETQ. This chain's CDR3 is CASKWEGSYEQYF. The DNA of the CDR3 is TGCGCCAGCAAGTGGGAGGGGTCCTACGAGCAGTACTTC.

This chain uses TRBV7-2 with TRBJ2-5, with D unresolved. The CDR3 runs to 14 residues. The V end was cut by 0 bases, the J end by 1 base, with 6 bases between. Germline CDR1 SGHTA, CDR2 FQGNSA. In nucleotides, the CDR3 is TGTGCCAGCAGCTTAGCTAGCAGCCAAGAGACCCAGTACTTC. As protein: CASSLASSQETQYF.

The CDR3 here is CASSFRLAGGLNEQFF. CDR3 in DNA: TGTGCCAGCAGCTTCAGACTAGCGGGGGGGCTGAATGAGCAGTTCTTC. This rearrangement joins TRBV5-6 to TRBJ2-1; the match to TRBD2 covers 14 bases. The germline V gene has CDR1 SGHDT and CDR2 YYEEEE. Losses at the gene ends were 2 bases for V and 7 bases for J; bases not matched to a gene: 5. The CDR3 totals 16 residues.